This T cell receptor (beta chain) stems from a study of beta chain features in type 1 diabetes (dated by TCRdb to 2016 to 2019). With regard to the full study: No differences in mean age, gender distribution, total cell number or subset yield were found between patients and healthy donors. A total of 107,917,701 sorted cells were examined across all samples, and the number of cells per subset was strongly correlated with RNA yield. In the study, recently diagnosed type 1 diabetes patients and matched healthy donors were compared on the TCRB repertoires of their sorted circulating CD4+ T cell subsets. Regulatory and stem cell-like memory subsets were obtained from only 8 patients and roughly 8 healthy donors, while naive and central memory subsets were obtained from all 30 or so donors.

V is pared back by 2 bases and J by 2 bases, with 17 bases lying between the germline termini. The germline V gene sets CDR1 to SGHVS and CDR2 to FQNEAQ. The CDR3 measures 17 amino acids from cysteine to phenylalanine. Just the 51-base CDR3 DNA is kept, in frame starting at base 1. A single peripheral blood draw of around 120 mL on average was collected from each donor into heparinised tubes. A BD FACSAria II and a panel including CD45RO, CCR7, CD25, CD127, CD95 and CD27 were used to sort naive, central memory, regulatory and stem cell-like memory CD4+ T cells. Purity was above 95% for every sorted population. Right away, PBMCs were isolated by Lymphoprep density gradient centrifugation and were stained directly, with no culture step. Samples were stained and sorted in pairs, with one healthy donor and one patient per experiment, so that batch effects were minimized. General conclusions and limits of the study: PCR may preferentially amplify shorter templates, but because patient and control samples were amplified and corrected together, any resulting skew would affect both groups equally. Fewer insertions and more nucleotide deletions at VDJ recombination sites were observed in patients with type 1 diabetes, implying thymic rearrangement abnormalities. Because cDNA rather than genomic DNA was sequenced, highly expressing activated cells could have been over-represented, although no difference in activation and CD3 levels was found between groups. Because small numbers of individuals were included in the HLA sub-analyses, any influence of HLA type on TCRB rearrangement was left unresolved. In all four CD4+ subsets, TCRB CDR3 length was moderately but significantly shorter in type 1 diabetes patients. The naive, central memory and regulatory TCRB repertoires appeared to resemble one another more closely among patients than among healthy donors.

All of the isolated RNA was reverse transcribed with the High Capacity cDNA Reverse Transcription Kit, so expressed TCRB transcripts were sequenced. Deep immunoSEQ sequencing was performed on naive, central memory and regulatory T cell samples, with an average of roughly 3.6 million total reads per sample. After sorted cells were lysed in RLT buffer, RNA was extracted with DNase-treated RNeasy Micro or Mini kits, with the choice depending on cell number. Each cell subset was processed on its own to prevent cross-contamination, while patient and healthy donor samples were processed together. Using the immunoSEQ multiplex PCR, TCRB sequences were amplified from cDNA into 87-bp fragments spanning the CDR3 region. Amplicons were sequenced on the Illumina HiSeq platform. The original pipeline was this. Synthetic template baselines were used to correct PCR bias computationally, reads within Hamming distance 2 were collapsed, and singletons that could not be merged were discarded. Reads were aligned to IMGT to assign V, D and J genes, CDR3 length, and insertions or deletions at six rearrangement sites. Within each subset, clonotype counts were normalized to the number of sorted cells before true diversity and Gini coefficients were calculated with the tcR R package. Repertoire sharing was quantified using the overlap coefficient calculated on TCRB nucleotide sequences. TCRdb retrieved this table from immuneACCESS and kept in-frame rearrangements only. Not all clones are present; in checked studies, unresolved V genes account for under half, and no reason is known for the remainder. The V and J calls and clone size were taken over from that table, and D and trimming were inferred from the DNA. The sample table shows 120,000 or so clones, and 15% to 20% are seen once. The ten most abundant clones make up around 2.5% of the sample.

In the case of this clone: Its binding antigen is unknown. The sample holds no much larger clone one base away, and base qualities are not on file.

Material: central memory CD4+ T cells from blood. The TCR sequence derives from a young man with type 1 diabetes. In this chain, TRBV7-8 is recombined with TRBJ2-3; the D gene assignment is ambiguous. The CDR3 corresponds to CASSLYQLSGSTDTQYF. The bases read TGTGCCAGCAGCTTATATCAACTAAGTGGGTCCACAGATACGCAGTATTTT. The full variable domain, with segments outside the CDR3 supplied by the reference TRBV7-8 and TRBJ2-3 proteins, appears as GAGVSQSPRYKVAKRGQDVALRCDPISGHVSLFWYQQALGQGPEFLTYFQNEAQLDKSGLPSDRFFAERPEGSVSTLKIQRTQQEDSAVYLCASSLYQLSGSTDTQYFGPGTRLTVL.